A single sample gave rise to the 2 T cell receptor beta chains below, sequenced in a study of T cell responses to AZD1222 COVID-19 vaccine. The assay was immunoSEQ multiplex PCR, and TCRdb's table has in-frame clones only and misses some. Among around 160,000 clones listed, 85% to 95% were seen once. The material sequenced was peripheral blood, taken on day 0 of AZD1222 vaccination. The receptors come from an adult in good health.

The CDR3 protein is CASSLEYTGELFF. CDR3 nucleotide sequence: TGTGCCAGCAGCTTGGAATACACCGGGGAGCTGTTTTTT. The chain joins TRBV11-2 to TRBJ2-2, with D unclear. V lost 3 bases and J lost 3, with 5 bases in between. This CDR3 contains 13 residues. Germline CDR1 and CDR2: SGHAT and FQNNGV.

The chain has TRBV18 and TRBJ2-5, with D possibly TRBD1 on 6 matching bases. The CDR3 spans 18 residues. Trimming removed 0 bases from V and 3 bases from J, with 20 bases in between. Germline CDR1 reads KGHSH; CDR2 reads LQKENI. The DNA for the CDR3 is TGTGCCAGCTCACCACCCACCCCCCGCACAGGGTTCGAAGAGACCCAGTACTTC. Translation gives CASSPPTPRTGFEETQYF.